These T cell receptor beta chains were read from a single sample in a study of radiation and T cells in renal cell carcinoma. Sequencing was performed with immunoSEQ multiplex PCR; in TCRdb, only in-frame clones are kept and a portion is missing. The table has 60,000 to 75,000 clones, 70% to 80% seen once. Sequenced material: blood, taken from a patient whose treatment included radiotherapy and nephrectomy. These receptors were taken from a man between 60 and 70 years old with renal cell carcinoma. Both conserved end residues are part of each CDR3. The order of the fields is V gene, J gene, clone size, D gene, CDR3 DNA, CDR3 protein. A D gene is named only where the DNA matches it firmly. Where a row states a size, it is once, few, many or the class of an expanded clone; other rows omit it.

TRBV29-1	TRBJ2-1	-	-	TGCAGCGTTGAACAGAACTATGAGAATGAGCAGTTCTTC	CSVEQNYENEQFF
TRBV6-1	TRBJ2-7	-	-	TGTGCCAGCAGTAACAGATTCGAGTACTTC	CASSNRFEYF
TRBV9	TRBJ1-3	-	-	TGTGCCAGCAGCGTAGATGCTCCTACCTCTGGAAACACCATATATTTT	CASSVDAPTSGNTIYF
TRBV6-4	TRBJ1-2	-	-	TGTGCCAGCAGCCTCAAAAACACCGGGACCCCCTATGGCTACACCTTC	CASSLKNTGTPYGYTF
TRBV7-8	TRBJ1-1	-	-	TGTGCCAGCAGCTCCACAGGGAACACTGAAGCTTTCTTT	CASSSTGNTEAFF
TRBV11-3	TRBJ2-6	-	-	TGTGCCAGCAGCTTAGGTCTGGGCTCTGGGGCCAACGTCCTGACTTTC	CASSLGLGSGANVLTF
TRBV6-5	TRBJ1-6	few	-	TGTGCCAGCAGTTACACCGGCGACAGGAGGAATTCACCCCTCCACTTT	CASSYTGDRRNSPLHF
TRBV18	TRBJ2-1	-	TRBD1	TGTGCCAGCTCTGGGACAGGGGGCATCGGAGAGTGGTCCTACAATGAGCAGTTCTTC	CASSGTGGIGEWSYNEQFF
TRBV4-1	TRBJ2-3	-	TRBD2	TGCGCCAGCAGCCAAGAAGGGCTAGCGGGGGGGCTAGGGCGTACGCAGTATTTT	CASSQEGLAGGLGRTQYF
TRBV11-2	TRBJ2-2	-	-	TGTGCCAGCAGCTTAGGGTCGGGGAACACCGGGGAGCTGTTTTTT	CASSLGSGNTGELFF
TRBV6-6	TRBJ2-2	-	-	TGTGCCAGCAGTTACTCGCGGGCTAGTGGAACCGGGGAGCTGTTTTTT	CASSYSRASGTGELFF
TRBV14	TRBJ1-3	-	TRBD1	TGTGCCAGCAGCCAAGATCAGGGGGAATGGAACACCATATATTTT	CASSQDQGEWNTIYF
TRBV4-1	TRBJ2-3	-	TRBD2	TGCGCCAGCAGCCAAGATCGTGGGGGAGGGACAGATACGCAGTATTTT	CASSQDRGGGTDTQYF
TRBV11-2	TRBJ2-5	-	TRBD2	TGTGCCAGCAGCTTGCGGGACTATGGGCAAGAGACCCAGTACTTC	CASSLRDYGQETQYF
TRBV11-3	TRBJ2-3	-	TRBD2	TGTGCCAGCAGCTTAGGGGTGGCTAGCGGGGGAGATACGCAGTATTTT	CASSLGVASGGDTQYF
TRBV6-5	TRBJ1-1	-	-	TGTGCCAGCAGTTACCGTGTCGAAATGAACACTGAAGCTTTCTTT	CASSYRVEMNTEAFF
TRBV5-1	TRBJ1-1	few	-	TGCGCCAGCAGCGTGCGGGACGGGAACACTGAAGCTTTCTTT	CASSVRDGNTEAFF
TRBV29-1	TRBJ2-7	few	-	TGCAGCGTTGGGGGCCACGACTCCTACGAGCAGTACTTC	CSVGGHDSYEQYF
TRBV9	TRBJ2-1	-	-	TGTGCCAGCAGCGTAGGACCGCCCGAGCAGTTCTTC	CASSVGPPEQFF
TRBV25-1	TRBJ2-3	-	-	TGTGCCAGCAGTCCCCTCCGGGGCACAGATACGCAGTATTTT	CASSPLRGTDTQYF
TRBV7-3	TRBJ1-1	-	TRBD1	TGTGCCAGCAGCGTTGGGACAGGGGAAGCTTTCTTT	CASSVGTGEAFF
TRBV29-1	TRBJ2-3	-	-	TGCAGCGTTGAAGATGGTTCTAGCGCCCTGAGCACAGATACGCAGTATTTT	CSVEDGSSALSTDTQYF